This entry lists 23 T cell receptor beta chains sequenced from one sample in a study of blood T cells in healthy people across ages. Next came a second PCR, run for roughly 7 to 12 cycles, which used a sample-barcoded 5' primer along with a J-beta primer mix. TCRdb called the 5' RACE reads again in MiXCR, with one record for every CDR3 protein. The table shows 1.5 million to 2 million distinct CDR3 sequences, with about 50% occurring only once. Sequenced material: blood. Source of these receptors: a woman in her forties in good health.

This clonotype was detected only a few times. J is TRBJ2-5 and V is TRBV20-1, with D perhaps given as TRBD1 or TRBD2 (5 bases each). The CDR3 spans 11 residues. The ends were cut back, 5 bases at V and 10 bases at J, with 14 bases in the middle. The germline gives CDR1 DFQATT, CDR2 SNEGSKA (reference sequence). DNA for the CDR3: TGCAGTGCTTATCCCGGGACGCACCAGTACTTC. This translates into CSAYPGTHQYF.

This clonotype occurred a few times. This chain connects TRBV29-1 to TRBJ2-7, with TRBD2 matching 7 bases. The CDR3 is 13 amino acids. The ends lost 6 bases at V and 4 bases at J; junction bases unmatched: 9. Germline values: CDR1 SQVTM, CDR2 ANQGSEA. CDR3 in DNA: TGCAGCGTCCGAGCGGGGTCCCGGTACGAGCAGTACTTC. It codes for CSVRAGSRYEQYF.

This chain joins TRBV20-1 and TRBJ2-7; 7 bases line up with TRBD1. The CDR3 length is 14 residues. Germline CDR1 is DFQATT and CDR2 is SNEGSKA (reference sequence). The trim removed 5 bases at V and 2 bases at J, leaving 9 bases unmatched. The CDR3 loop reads CSALRDSYTYEQYF. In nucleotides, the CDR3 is TGCAGTGCTCTCCGGGACAGCTATACCTACGAGCAGTACTTC.

The CDR3 DNA is TGTGCCATCAGTGTAGAGGGTAGGGGCTCCTCTGGGGCCAACGTCCTGACTTTC. It yields the protein CAISVEGRGSSGANVLTF. The genes are TRBV10-3 and TRBJ2-6; D is possibly TRBD1 or TRBD2 (5 bases each). The CDR3 is 18 amino acids. Trimming left V 4 bases short and J 0 bases short, with 16 bases between. CDR1 is ENHRY, CDR2 SYGVKD, per germline.

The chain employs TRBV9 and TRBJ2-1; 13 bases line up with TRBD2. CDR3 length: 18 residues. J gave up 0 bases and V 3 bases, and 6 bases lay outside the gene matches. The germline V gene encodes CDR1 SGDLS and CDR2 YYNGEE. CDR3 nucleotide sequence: TGTGCCAGCAGCGGAAGGACTAGCGGGGGAAGCTCCTACAATGAGCAGTTCTTC. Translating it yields CASSGRTSGGSSYNEQFF.

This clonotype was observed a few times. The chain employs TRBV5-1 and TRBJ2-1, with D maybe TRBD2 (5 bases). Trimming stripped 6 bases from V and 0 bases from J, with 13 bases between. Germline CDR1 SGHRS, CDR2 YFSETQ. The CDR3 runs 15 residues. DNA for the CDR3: TGCGCCAGCATTAGGGCCGGGAACTCCTACAATGAGCAGTTCTTC. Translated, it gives CASIRAGNSYNEQFF.

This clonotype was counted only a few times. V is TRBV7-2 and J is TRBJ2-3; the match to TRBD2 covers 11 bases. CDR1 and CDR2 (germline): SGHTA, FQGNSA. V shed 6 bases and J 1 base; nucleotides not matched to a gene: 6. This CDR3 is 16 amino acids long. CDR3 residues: CASRRTTSGGTDTQYF. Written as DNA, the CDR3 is TGTGCCAGCAGGCGTACGACTAGCGGGGGCACAGATACGCAGTATTTT.

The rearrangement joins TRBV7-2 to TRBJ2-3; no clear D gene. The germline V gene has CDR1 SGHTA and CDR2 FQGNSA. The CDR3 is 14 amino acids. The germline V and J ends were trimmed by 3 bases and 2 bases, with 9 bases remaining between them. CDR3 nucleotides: TGTGCCAGCAGCTTTAGTCTACACACAGATACGCAGTATTTT. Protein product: CASSFSLHTDTQYF. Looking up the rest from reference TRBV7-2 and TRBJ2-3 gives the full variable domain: GAGVSQSPSNKVTEKGKDVELRCDPISGHTALYWYRQSLGQGLEFLIYFQGNSAPDKSGLPSDRFSAERTGGSVSTLTIQRTQQEDSAVYLCASSFSLHTDTQYFGPGTRLTVL.

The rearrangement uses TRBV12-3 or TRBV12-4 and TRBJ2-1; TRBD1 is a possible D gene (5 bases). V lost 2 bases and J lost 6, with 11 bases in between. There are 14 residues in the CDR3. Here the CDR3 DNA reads TGTGCCAGCAGTTTATCACTCCAGGGCAATGAGCAGTTCTTC. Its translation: CASSLSLQGNEQFF.

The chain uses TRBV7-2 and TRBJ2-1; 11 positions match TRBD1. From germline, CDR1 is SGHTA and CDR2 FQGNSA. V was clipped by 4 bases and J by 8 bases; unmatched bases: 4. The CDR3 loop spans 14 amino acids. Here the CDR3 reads CASSSDRGQDEQFF. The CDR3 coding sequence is TGTGCCAGCAGCTCGGACAGGGGGCAGGATGAGCAGTTCTTC.

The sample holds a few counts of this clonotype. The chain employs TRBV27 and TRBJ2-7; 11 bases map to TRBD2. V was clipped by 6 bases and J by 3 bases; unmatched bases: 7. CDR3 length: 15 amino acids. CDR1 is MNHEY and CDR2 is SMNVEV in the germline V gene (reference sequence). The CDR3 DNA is TGTGCCAGCAGACCCCTAGCGGGGGGCGGCTACGAGCAGTACTTC. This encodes CASRPLAGGGYEQYF.

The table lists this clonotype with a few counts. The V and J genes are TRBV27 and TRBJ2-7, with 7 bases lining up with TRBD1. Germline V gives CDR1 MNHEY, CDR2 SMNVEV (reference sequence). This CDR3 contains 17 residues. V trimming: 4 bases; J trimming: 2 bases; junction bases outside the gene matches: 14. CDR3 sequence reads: CASSSRQGESITYEQYF. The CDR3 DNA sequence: TGTGCCAGCAGTTCCAGACAGGGTGAGAGCATAACCTACGAGCAGTACTTC.

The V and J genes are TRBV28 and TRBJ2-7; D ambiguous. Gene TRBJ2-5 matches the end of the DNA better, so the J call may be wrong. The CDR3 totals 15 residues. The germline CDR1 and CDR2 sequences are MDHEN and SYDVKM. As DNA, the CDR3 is TGTGCCAGCAGTTTACTGCGTCAGGCTCAAGAGACCCAGTACTTC. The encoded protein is CASSLLRQAQETQYF.

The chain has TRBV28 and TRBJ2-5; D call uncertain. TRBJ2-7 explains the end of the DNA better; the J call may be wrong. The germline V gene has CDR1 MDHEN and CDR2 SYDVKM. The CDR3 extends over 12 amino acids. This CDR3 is CASSPGSTEQYF. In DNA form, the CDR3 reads TGTGCCAGCAGCCCCGGGTCCACCGAGCAGTACTTC.

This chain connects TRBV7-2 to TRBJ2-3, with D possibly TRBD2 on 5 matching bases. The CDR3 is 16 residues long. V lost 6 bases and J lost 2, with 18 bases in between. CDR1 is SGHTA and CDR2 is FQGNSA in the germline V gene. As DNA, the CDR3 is TGTGCCAGCAGTGGTGGATTAACGGGGTTCACAGATACGCAGTATTTT. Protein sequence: CASSGGLTGFTDTQYF.

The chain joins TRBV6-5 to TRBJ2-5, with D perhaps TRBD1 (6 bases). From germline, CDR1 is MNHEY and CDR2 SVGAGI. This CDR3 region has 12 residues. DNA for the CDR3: TGTGCAGTCTCGGACAGTTCGGAGACCCAGTACTTC. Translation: CAVSDSSETQYF.

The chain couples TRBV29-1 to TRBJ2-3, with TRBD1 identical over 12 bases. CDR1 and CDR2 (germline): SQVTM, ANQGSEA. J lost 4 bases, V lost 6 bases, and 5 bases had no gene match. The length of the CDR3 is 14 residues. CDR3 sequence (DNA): TGCAGCGTCGGGACAGGGGGCCGGGCAGATACGCAGTATTTT. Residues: CSVGTGGRADTQYF.

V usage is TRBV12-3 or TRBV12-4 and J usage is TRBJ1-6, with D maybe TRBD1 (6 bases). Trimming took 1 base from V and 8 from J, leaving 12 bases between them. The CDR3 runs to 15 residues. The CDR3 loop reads CASSLGGAADSPLHF. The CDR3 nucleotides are TGTGCCAGCAGTTTAGGGGGGGCGGCAGATTCACCCCTCCACTTT.

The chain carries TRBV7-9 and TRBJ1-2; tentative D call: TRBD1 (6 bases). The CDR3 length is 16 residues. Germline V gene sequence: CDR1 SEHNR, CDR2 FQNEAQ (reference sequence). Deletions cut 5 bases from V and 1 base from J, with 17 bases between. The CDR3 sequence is CASSLTTGPLNYGYTF. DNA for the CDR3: TGTGCCAGCAGCCTGACAACAGGGCCCCTTAACTATGGCTACACCTTC. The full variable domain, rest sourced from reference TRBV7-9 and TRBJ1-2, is DTGVSQNPRHKITKRGQNVTFRCDPISEHNRLYWYRQTLGQGPEFLTYFQNEAQLEKSRLLSDRFSAERPKGSFSTLEIQRTEQGDSAMYLCASSLTTGPLNYGYTFGSGTRLTVV.

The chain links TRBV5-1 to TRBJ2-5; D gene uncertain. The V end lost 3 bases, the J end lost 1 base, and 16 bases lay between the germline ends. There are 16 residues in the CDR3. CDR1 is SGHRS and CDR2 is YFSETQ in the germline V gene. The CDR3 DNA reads TGCGCCAGCAGCTACCCGACTGGACGGTTCCAAGAGACCCAGTACTTC. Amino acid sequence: CASSYPTGRFQETQYF. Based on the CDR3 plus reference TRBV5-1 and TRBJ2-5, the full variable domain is KAGVTQTPRYLIKTRGQQVTLSCSPISGHRSVSWYQQTPGQGLQFLFEYFSETQRNKGNFPGRFSGRQFSNSRSEMNVSTLELGDSALYLCASSYPTGRFQETQYFGPGTRLLVL.

The chain's CDR3 is CASSLYGRRGGYTF. Here the CDR3 DNA reads TGTGCCAGCAGTTTATATGGGAGGAGGGGTGGCTACACCTTC. The genes are TRBV28 and TRBJ1-2; TRBD1 is a possible D gene (5 bases). CDR1 and CDR2 from the germline V gene are MDHEN and SYDVKM. V lost 1 base to trimming and J lost 7 bases, with 13 bases between them. The CDR3 is 14 amino acids.

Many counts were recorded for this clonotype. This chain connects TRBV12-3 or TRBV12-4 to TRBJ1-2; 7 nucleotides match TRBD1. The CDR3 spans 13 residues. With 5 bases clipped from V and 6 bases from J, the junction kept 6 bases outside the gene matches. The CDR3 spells CASSRQGRDGYTF. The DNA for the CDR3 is TGTGCCAGCAGTCGACAGGGTCGAGATGGCTACACCTTC.

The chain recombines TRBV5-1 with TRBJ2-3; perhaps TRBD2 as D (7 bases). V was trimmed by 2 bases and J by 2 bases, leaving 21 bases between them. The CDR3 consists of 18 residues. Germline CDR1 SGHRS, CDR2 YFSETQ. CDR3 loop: CASSLEGGARVSTDTQYF. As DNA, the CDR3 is TGCGCCAGCAGCTTAGAGGGGGGGGCTAGGGTGTCCACAGATACGCAGTATTTT.